Listed here are 22 T cell receptor beta chains from one sample, sequenced in a study of blood T cell repertoires in COVID-19. TCRdb's copy holds only in-frame clones and misses some; the assay was immunoSEQ multiplex PCR. The data show more than 80,000 clones, 70% to 90% seen once. The source material was peripheral blood. These receptors came from an elderly man with acute or convalescent COVID-19.

This rearrangement joins TRBV27 to TRBJ2-3; TRBD2 aligns across 8 bases. V was pared by 5 bases and J by 4 bases, with 2 bases of the junction left unmatched. This CDR3 has 13 residues. Looked up from germline, CDR1 is MNHEY and CDR2 is SMNVEV (reference sequence). The CDR3 is CASSTGGADTQYF. As DNA, the CDR3 is TGTGCCAGCAGTACCGGGGGGGCAGATACGCAGTATTTT.

V and J are TRBV3-1 (or the pseudogene TRBV3-2) and TRBJ1-1; D call uncertain. Germline V gene lookup returns CDR1 LGHDT and CDR2 YNNKEL (reference sequence). The CDR3 is made up of 15 amino acids. The V and J ends lost 5 bases and 1 base respectively, with 14 bases between them. The CDR3 sequence: CASSRFREGNTEAFF. In DNA, the CDR3 is TGTGCCAGCAGCAGATTTAGGGAGGGGAACACTGAAGCTTTCTTT.

The chain employs TRBV6-2 or TRBV6-3 and TRBJ1-1; D remains ambiguous. This CDR3 spans 14 amino acids. Germline V gene sequence: CDR1 MNHEY, CDR2 SVGEGT. V gave up 0 bases and J gave up 7 bases, with 12 bases separating them. The CDR3 protein is CASSYSVTTGEAFF. CDR3 nucleotide sequence: TGTGCCAGCAGTTACTCTGTGACAACCGGTGAAGCTTTCTTT.

This rearrangement joins TRBV6-5 to TRBJ2-2, with TRBD2 matching over 8 bases. This CDR3 is built from 16 residues. V lost 2 bases, J lost 4 bases, and 6 bases stayed unmatched. Germline-derived CDR1 and CDR2 are MNHEY and SVGAGI. DNA for the CDR3: TGTGCCAGCAGTTACACTAGCGGCCGAGGCACCGGGGAGCTGTTTTTT. It translates to CASSYTSGRGTGELFF.

The chain combines TRBV27 with TRBJ1-6; D unresolved. V was shortened by 4 bases and J by 7 bases, with 17 bases between the two germline ends. The germline V gene encodes CDR1 MNHEY and CDR2 SMNVEV (reference sequence). The CDR3 spans 16 residues. The chain's CDR3 is CASSSKTVVENSPLHF. The CDR3 region has the DNA TGTGCCAGCAGTTCCAAAACCGTAGTTGAGAATTCACCCCTCCACTTT.

This sequence joins TRBV6-2 or TRBV6-3 and TRBJ2-2; D unresolved. CDR3 size: 16 residues. CDR1 and CDR2 (germline): MNHEY, SVGEGT. Trimming left V 2 bases short and J 0 bases short, with 10 bases between. The CDR3 is CASSYRQDANTGELFF. In nucleotides, the CDR3 is TGTGCCAGCAGTTACAGACAAGACGCGAACACCGGGGAGCTGTTTTTT.

In this sample, this clone turned up a few times. V usage is TRBV12-3 or TRBV12-4 and J usage is TRBJ1-5; D might be TRBD1 (5 bases). The CDR3 spans 13 residues. V lost 4 bases to trimming and J lost 2 bases, with 6 bases between them. CDR3 residues: CASSSRGNQPQHF. The CDR3, as DNA: TGTGCCAGCAGTTCCAGGGGCAATCAGCCCCAGCATTTT.

The chain uses TRBV10-3 and TRBJ2-1; D remains ambiguous. This CDR3 comprises 12 residues. CDR1 ENHRY and CDR2 SYGVKD come from the germline V gene. V was trimmed by 2 bases and J by 9 bases, leaving 8 bases between them. The chain's CDR3 is CAISEITSEQFF. For the CDR3, the DNA is TGTGCCATCAGTGAGATAACGAGTGAGCAGTTCTTC.

V and J are TRBV7-2 and TRBJ2-1; TRBD2 matches at 8 bases. This CDR3 contains 13 residues. The ends lost 2 bases at V and 13 bases at J; junction bases unmatched: 7. The germline V gene has CDR1 SGHTA and CDR2 FQGNSA. Here the CDR3 DNA reads TGTGCCAGCAGCTTAATCCGGGAGGGCCTTCAGTTCTTC. The encoded protein is CASSLIREGLQFF.

The V call is TRBV5-4, the J call TRBJ1-4, with D tentatively TRBD1 (5 bases). Germline CDR1 reads SGHNT; CDR2 reads YYREEE (reference sequence). CDR3 length: 14 residues. V lost 2 bases and J lost 8, with 13 bases in between. This CDR3 reads CASSLIGEGEKLFF. For the CDR3, the DNA is TGTGCCAGCAGCTTAATAGGGGAAGGGGAAAAACTGTTTTTT.

The J gene is TRBJ2-7, the V gene TRBV28, with 8 bases identical to TRBD2. V lost 1 base and J lost 2; bases outside the gene matches: 7. This CDR3 contains 16 residues. CDR1 is MDHEN and CDR2 is SYDVKM in the germline V gene. CDR3 nucleotides: TGTGCCAGCAGTTTATTGTCCGGGAGGGACCCCTACGAGCAGTACTTC. It encodes CASSLLSGRDPYEQYF.

The chain joins TRBV9 to TRBJ2-7; D is perhaps TRBD1 (6 bases). V gave up 4 bases and J gave up 2 bases, with 13 bases separating them. The CDR3 spans 14 residues. The germline gives CDR1 SGDLS, CDR2 YYNGEE. The CDR3 is CASSNNRVPYEQYF. The CDR3 nucleotides are TGTGCCAGCAGCAATAACAGGGTTCCCTACGAGCAGTACTTC.

The rearrangement joins TRBV4-1 to TRBJ2-3; TRBD1 agrees at 9 bases. The junction had 14 bases not matched to a gene; V was cut back by 5 bases and J by 5 bases. This CDR3 spans 17 amino acids. The germline V gene encodes CDR1 MGHRA and CDR2 YSYEKL. The CDR3 sequence: CASSSRLTGGAGDTQYF. The CDR3 nucleotides are TGCGCCAGCAGCTCCCGCCTAACAGGGGGCGCGGGAGATACGCAGTATTTT.

This clone was counted between two and nine times. The rearrangement joins TRBV28 to TRBJ1-1; D uncertain. Trimming left V 1 base short and J 1 base short, with 10 bases between. This CDR3 has 15 residues. The V gene's germline CDR1 is MDHEN and CDR2 SYDVKM. CDR3 sequence reads: CASSLSVSGNTEAFF. CDR3 bases: TGTGCCAGCAGTTTATCAGTCTCTGGGAACACTGAAGCTTTCTTT.

The chain is built from TRBV4-2 and TRBJ2-1; 12 bases line up with TRBD2. Unmatched junction bases numbered 5, after V lost 0 bases and J lost 8 bases. The length of the CDR3 is 16 residues. Germline V gene data show CDR1 as LGHNA and CDR2 as YNFKEQ. CDR3 loop: CASSQDLTSGSHEQFF. In nucleotides, the CDR3 is TGTGCCAGCAGCCAAGATCTGACTAGCGGGAGTCATGAGCAGTTCTTC.

This sequence joins TRBV2 and TRBJ1-5; D gene unclear. The germline V gene encodes CDR1 SNHLY and CDR2 FYNNEI. Trimming cost V 3 bases and J 7 bases, with 10 bases left between them. The CDR3 sequence is 13 residues long. The CDR3 DNA reads as TGTGCCAGCAGTGAGGGAGCTAGACAGCCCCAGCATTTT. It specifies CASSEGARQPQHF.

The DNA of the CDR3 is TGTGCCAGTGGACAGGGAGGGCGAGAAAAACTGTTTTTT. This sequence encodes CASGQGGREKLFF. The gene calls are TRBV12-3 or TRBV12-4 and TRBJ1-4; TRBD1 matches 8 bases. This CDR3 spans 13 amino acids. V trimming: 9 bases; J trimming: 8 bases; junction bases outside the gene matches: 8.

There are a few counts of this clone. The chain has TRBV6-5 and TRBJ1-2; maybe TRBD1 (6 bases). CDR1 and CDR2 (germline): MNHEY, SVGAGI. The CDR3 spans 15 residues. V was clipped by 0 bases and J by 7 bases, with 15 bases between them. This CDR3 reads CASSYSLQGRGGYTF. The DNA for the CDR3 is TGTGCCAGCAGTTACTCGTTACAGGGAAGGGGTGGCTACACCTTC.

The chain carries TRBV11-2 and TRBJ2-7; TRBD1 might be the D (6 bases). This CDR3 is built from 16 residues. V was pared by 3 bases and J by 4 bases, with 19 bases between. Germline lookup yields CDR1 SGHAT and CDR2 FQNNGV. The CDR3 sequence: CASSFPTTGRGYEQYF. DNA for the CDR3: TGTGCCAGCAGCTTCCCTACGACAGGCCGAGGGTACGAGCAGTACTTC. The whole variable domain, filled in from reference TRBV11-2 and TRBJ2-7, reads EAGVAQSPRYKIIEKRQSVAFWCNPISGHATLYWYQQILGQGPKLLIQFQNNGVVDDSQLPKDRFSAERLKGVDSTLKIQPAKLEDSAVYLCASSFPTTGRGYEQYFGPGTRLTVT.

V gene TRBV15 combines with J gene TRBJ2-5; D remains unclear. Germline assignment: CDR1 LNHNV and CDR2 YYDKDF (reference sequence). The CDR3 length is 14 residues. V dropped 0 bases and J dropped 5 bases, with 10 bases sitting between them. The CDR3 bases are TGTGCCACCAGCAGAGAGTACAGCCAGGAGACCCAGTACTTC. Protein product: CATSREYSQETQYF.

The genes are TRBV7-2 and TRBJ2-1; D is uncertain. Germline V lookup: CDR1 SGHTA, CDR2 FQGNSA. This CDR3 spans 16 amino acids. V lost 1 base and J lost 6, with 16 bases in between. CDR3 in DNA: TGTGCCAGCAGCTTAGACGTAGCAAGAGGTATCAATGAGCAGTTCTTC. Protein: CASSLDVARGINEQFF. The variable domain in full, completed from reference TRBV7-2 and TRBJ2-1, reads GAGVSQSPSNKVTEKGKDVELRCDPISGHTALYWYRQSLGQGLEFLIYFQGNSAPDKSGLPSDRFSAERTGGSVSTLTIQRTQQEDSAVYLCASSLDVARGINEQFFGPGTRLTVL.

This clone was observed a handful of times. This chain connects TRBV28 to TRBJ1-5; D is ambiguous. Germline V gene lookup returns CDR1 MDHEN and CDR2 SYDVKM. There are 15 residues in the CDR3. V was cut by 1 base and J by 2 bases, with 9 bases left in between. The CDR3: CASSLSLSGNQPQHF. The CDR3 DNA reads TGTGCCAGCAGTTTATCCCTCAGTGGCAATCAGCCCCAGCATTTT.